These 28 T cell receptor beta chains were sequenced from one sample in a study of blood T cells in healthy people across ages. A second roughly 6 to 11 cycle PCR used barcoded and J-beta primers. One entry per CDR3 protein, called by TCRdb with MiXCR from the 5' RACE reads. The table has about 640,000 distinct CDR3 sequences, approximately 40% seen once. The sequencing sample was made of blood. The receptors here all came from a man older than 75 in good health.

The chain employs TRBV5-1 and TRBJ2-5; D gene unclear. Germline CDR1 is SGHRS and CDR2 is YFSETQ. V was cut by 5 bases and J by 0 bases, with 8 bases left in between. The CDR3 sequence is 13 residues long. CDR3 region: CASRVTYQETQYF. In DNA form, the CDR3 reads TGCGCCAGCAGGGTTACCTACCAAGAGACCCAGTACTTC.

In its sample, this clonotype was seen a few times. J is TRBJ1-1 and V is TRBV29-1, with a possible D match to TRBD1 (6 bases). Trimming stripped 7 bases from V and 2 bases from J, with 17 bases between. CDR1 is SQVTM, CDR2 ANQGSEA, per germline. The CDR3 consists of 14 residues. Here the CDR3 reads CSGGSGGANTEAFF. The CDR3 nucleotides are TGCAGCGGGGGGAGTGGGGGCGCAAACACTGAAGCTTTCTTT.

In regard to this clonotype: A much larger clone differs by one base, so this may be a read error. The CDR3 DNA sequence: TGTGCCAGCAACGGGGGGGGCCTAAGCACAGATATGCAGTATTTT. This sequence encodes CASNGGGLSTDMQYF. The genes are TRBV3-1 and TRBJ2-3, with 8 bases that match TRBD2. CDR3 length: 15 amino acids. Germline CDR1 and CDR2: LGHDT and YNNKEL (reference sequence).

The CDR3 is CASSEGRANTGELFF. The DNA for the CDR3 is TGCGCCAGCAGCGAGGGACGGGCGAACACCGGGGAGCTGTTTTTT. The chain recombines TRBV5-1 with TRBJ2-2; D may be TRBD1 or TRBD2 (5 bases each). Trimming left V 4 bases short and J 0 bases short, with 10 bases between. The CDR3 consists of 15 residues. CDR1 and CDR2 (germline): SGHRS, YFSETQ.

This clonotype was recorded at least ten times. The V call is TRBV7-9, the J call TRBJ2-1; TRBD1 aligns across 7 bases. The CDR3 length is 14 residues. CDR1 and CDR2 (germline): SEHNR, FQNEAQ (reference sequence). Losses at the gene ends were 1 base for V and 5 bases for J; bases not matched to a gene: 2. CDR3 sequence (DNA): TGTGCCAGCAGCTTAGGGGACAGTCACAATGAGCAGTTCTTC. Translation gives CASSLGDSHNEQFF.

The chain has TRBV7-9 and TRBJ2-5, with 8 bases aligning to TRBD2. The CDR3 runs 15 residues. J lost 11 bases, V lost 5 bases, and 16 bases had no gene match. Germline V gene lookup returns CDR1 SEHNR and CDR2 FQNEAQ (reference sequence). CDR3 bases: TGTGCCAGCAGCCGACGGACTAGCCAGAGTAATGAGCAGTACTTC. Its translation is CASSRRTSQSNEQYF.

The genes are TRBV7-2 and TRBJ1-1, with no clear D. This CDR3 spans 13 amino acids. Trimming left V 5 bases short and J 7 bases short, with 14 bases between. Germline loops: CDR1 SGHTA, CDR2 FQGNSA. In DNA form, the CDR3 reads TGTGCCAGCAGCACACCTATGGGCAGTGAAGCTTTCTTT. Amino acids: CASSTPMGSEAFF.

The chain links TRBV20-1 to TRBJ2-6; D tentatively fits TRBD1 or TRBD2 (5 bases each). The CDR3 is 15 amino acids. Germline V gives CDR1 DFQATT, CDR2 SNEGSKA (reference sequence). Trimming left V 5 bases short and J 1 base short, with 12 bases between. The CDR3 DNA reads as TGCAGTGCTCGGGACCGACCTTCTGGGGCCAACGTCCTGACTTTC. It is translated as CSARDRPSGANVLTF.

About this clonotype: A much bigger clone sits one base away, suggesting this may be a read error. The V and J genes are TRBV29-1 and TRBJ2-3; D is unclear. Germline CDR1 SQVTM, CDR2 ANQGSEA. The CDR3 is 11 amino acids. This chain's CDR3 is CSGEGPDTQYF. The CDR3 bases are TGCAGCGGTGAAGGGCCAGATACGCAGTATTTT.

V usage is TRBV6-1 and J usage is TRBJ2-1; TRBD2 aligns across 8 bases. This CDR3 is built from 13 residues. In germline, CDR1 is MNHNS, CDR2 SASEGT. V lost 5 bases, J lost 8 bases, and 5 bases stayed unmatched. This CDR3 reads CASSNRGGHEQFF. The CDR3 DNA follows: TGTGCCAGCAGTAACCGCGGGGGGCATGAGCAGTTCTTC.

In its sample, this clonotype was seen a few times. The V call is TRBV15, the J call TRBJ2-1; 9 positions agree with TRBD2. This CDR3 spans 17 amino acids. The V and J ends lost 0 bases and 7 bases, in that order; junction bases with no gene match: 10. Germline V lookup: CDR1 LNHNV, CDR2 YYDKDF (reference sequence). CDR3 DNA sequence: TGTGCCACCAGCAGAGATCTTTCGACTAGCGGCGGTAATGAGCAGTTCTTC. This codes for CATSRDLSTSGGNEQFF.

The chain carries TRBV7-2 and TRBJ2-5; unclear D gene. Between the trimmed V and J ends, which lost 5 bases and 11 bases, there was a span of 18 bases. Germline V lookup: CDR1 SGHTA, CDR2 FQGNSA. CDR3 length equals 13 residues. DNA of the CDR3: TGTGCCAGCAGCCAACCTCTAGTTGATGAGCAGTACTTC. Its translation is CASSQPLVDEQYF.

The CDR3 nucleotides read TGTGCCAGCAGAGGAAGGGATGAGCAGTACTTC. Its translation: CASRGRDEQYF. The chain links TRBV27 to TRBJ2-5, with D unclear. Germline loops: CDR1 MNHEY, CDR2 SMNVEV (reference sequence). V was clipped by 6 bases and J by 11 bases, with 13 bases between them. The CDR3 consists of 11 residues.

This clonotype was observed a few times. The chain uses TRBV20-1 and TRBJ2-5; TRBD2 agrees at 8 bases. J gave up 4 bases and V 5 bases, and 6 bases lay outside the gene matches. Germline V CDR1 and CDR2: DFQATT, SNEGSKA (reference sequence). The CDR3 length is 13 residues. In nucleotides, the CDR3 is TGCAGTGCTGGCCGGACTAGCCGAGAGACCCAGTACTTC. It encodes CSAGRTSRETQYF.

The chain joins TRBV28 to TRBJ2-1, with 7 nucleotides matching TRBD2. J gave up 2 bases and V 3 bases, and 4 bases lay outside the gene matches. CDR1 is MDHEN and CDR2 is SYDVKM in the germline V gene. The CDR3 spans 15 residues. CDR3 coding DNA: TGTGCCAGCAGTTTTGGTGGGAGGGCCTACAATGAGCAGTTCTTC. This sequence encodes CASSFGGRAYNEQFF.

This chain connects TRBV5-1 to TRBJ2-3; the match to TRBD2 covers 10 bases. J lost 1 base, V lost 2 bases, and 7 bases had no gene match. The germline V gene has CDR1 SGHRS and CDR2 YFSETQ. The CDR3 extends over 17 amino acids. The DNA of the CDR3 is TGCGCCAGCAGCTTCGGACTAGCGGATTCGGGCACAGATACGCAGTATTTT. It translates to CASSFGLADSGTDTQYF.

This clonotype was counted ten times or more. The J gene is TRBJ2-4, the V gene TRBV4-2; 8 bases are shared with TRBD1. Germline CDR1 and CDR2: LGHNA and YNFKEQ. Germline trimming cut 5 bases from V and 6 bases from J; bases unmatched to any gene: 9. This CDR3 spans 15 amino acids. The CDR3 sequence: CASSGGTGELNIQYF. In DNA form, the CDR3 reads TGTGCCAGCAGCGGCGGGACAGGCGAACTAAACATTCAGTACTTC.

V usage is TRBV9 and J usage is TRBJ2-7; 9 nucleotides match TRBD2. The DNA end is more similar to TRBJ2-4, so the J call may be wrong. The CDR3 consists of 15 residues. The germline V gene encodes CDR1 SGDLS and CDR2 YYNGEE. The chain's CDR3 is CASSVAASGENIQYF. The CDR3 nucleotides read TGTGCCAGCAGCGTAGCGGCTAGCGGGGAAAACATTCAGTACTTC.

This clonotype was observed at least ten times. This chain connects TRBV7-2 to TRBJ2-3, with TRBD1 matching over 7 bases. The CDR3 has 14 residues. Germline V CDR1 and CDR2: SGHTA, FQGNSA. Trimming at V came to 1 base and at J to 5 bases, leaving 3 bases not matched to a gene. The CDR3 is CASSLVQGVDTQYF. CDR3 bases: TGTGCCAGCAGCTTAGTTCAGGGGGTAGATACGCAGTATTTT.

Many counts were recorded for this clonotype. The chain combines TRBV20-1 with TRBJ2-7; 9 positions match TRBD2. J gave up 5 bases and V 2 bases, and 4 bases lay outside the gene matches. This CDR3 contains 13 residues. The germline V gene encodes CDR1 DFQATT and CDR2 SNEGSKA (reference sequence). The DNA of the CDR3 is TGCAGTGCTAGACTAGCGGGACGTGACGAGCAGTACTTC. Translating it yields CSARLAGRDEQYF.

The CDR3 protein is CASSSPRPGVVGNEQFF. CDR3 DNA sequence: TGCGCCAGCAGCTCACCCCGCCCGGGAGTGGTGGGCAATGAGCAGTTCTTC. The genes are TRBV5-1 and TRBJ2-1; a possible D gene is TRBD2 (6 bases). CDR1 is SGHRS and CDR2 is YFSETQ in the germline V gene. This CDR3 comprises 17 residues. The V gene lost 3 bases and the J gene lost 6 bases, with 22 bases spanning the gap. Full variable domain (rest looked up from reference TRBV5-1 and TRBJ2-1): KAGVTQTPRYLIKTRGQQVTLSCSPISGHRSVSWYQQTPGQGLQFLFEYFSETQRNKGNFPGRFSGRQFSNSRSEMNVSTLELGDSALYLCASSSPRPGVVGNEQFFGPGTRLTVL.

With respect to this clonotype: A junction end diverges from the germline sequence, so it may reflect a read error. The V call is TRBV6-6, the J call TRBJ2-3; D perhaps matches TRBD2 (6 bases). The CDR3 loop spans 14 amino acids. Germline values: CDR1 MNHNY, CDR2 SVGAGI (reference sequence). The CDR3 nucleotides read TGTGCCAGCAGAGCCGGGACTGGCACAGATACGCCGTATTTT. This encodes CASRAGTGTDTPYF.

This sequence joins TRBV5-1 and TRBJ2-1, with D perhaps TRBD2 (6 bases). Germline lookup yields CDR1 SGHRS and CDR2 YFSETQ. V lost 4 bases and J lost 7, with 21 bases in between. The CDR3 consists of 16 residues. DNA for the CDR3: TGCGCCAGCAGCAAACACCGGGACTCCCGGGGGAATGAGCAGTTCTTC. Its protein is CASSKHRDSRGNEQFF.

This clonotype was observed a single time. The chain is built from TRBV6-5 and TRBJ2-5, with 8 positions matching TRBD1. Unmatched junction bases numbered 8, after V lost 7 bases and J lost 1 base. The length of the CDR3 is 15 residues. The germline gives CDR1 MNHEY, CDR2 SVGAGI. CDR3 DNA sequence: TGTGCCAGCACTTCCCAGGGGGCTCGCCAAGAGACCCAGTACTTC. Its translation is CASTSQGARQETQYF.

The CDR3 loop is CASSHPTSTGTYEQYF. The CDR3 region has the DNA TGTGCCAGCAGCCACCCTACCTCGACGGGAACCTACGAGCAGTACTTC. The rearrangement links TRBV6-2 or TRBV6-3 to TRBJ2-7; D possibly corresponds to TRBD2 (5 bases). The CDR3 spans 16 residues. CDR1 and CDR2 (germline): MNHEY, SVGEGT. Trimming took 6 bases from V and 2 from J, leaving 20 bases between them.

This chain uses TRBV18 with TRBJ1-5; a possible D gene is TRBD1 (5 bases). The CDR3 extends over 16 amino acids. Germline CDR1 is KGHSH and CDR2 is LQKENI. Trimming left V 5 bases short and J 1 base short, with 15 bases between. The CDR3 region is CASSGDDSRSNQPQHF. DNA of the CDR3: TGTGCCAGCTCAGGAGATGACAGCCGGAGCAATCAGCCCCAGCATTTT. The full variable domain, in which reference TRBV18 and TRBJ1-5 provide the parts outside the CDR3, is NAGVMQNPRHLVRRRGQEARLRCSPMKGHSHVYWYRQLPEEGLKFMVYLQKENIIDESGMPKERFSAEFPKEGPSILRIQQVVRGDSAAYFCASSGDDSRSNQPQHFGDGTRLSIL.

The CDR3 DNA is TGTGCCAGCAGTCCGGGCAGGGGTAATGGCTACACCTTC. The encoded protein is CASSPGRGNGYTF. The chain is built from TRBV12-3 or TRBV12-4 and TRBJ1-2; D is perhaps TRBD1 (6 bases). This CDR3 spans 13 amino acids. V shed 5 bases and J shed 6 bases, with 13 bases lying between them.

The chain carries TRBV24-1 and TRBJ2-6, with TRBD1 identical over 10 bases. The CDR3 consists of 18 residues. V gave up 3 bases and J gave up 3 bases; unmatched junction bases: 7. Germline assignment: CDR1 KGHDR and CDR2 SFDVKD. The CDR3 DNA reads as TGTGCCACCAGTGATAACCTGGGACAGGGGAATGGGGCCAACGTCCTGACTTTC. Amino acids: CATSDNLGQGNGANVLTF.